This TCR beta chain was observed in a study of blood T cells in healthy people across ages. With a J-beta primer mix and a sample-barcoded 5' primer, a second PCR ran about 6 to 11 cycles. TCRdb redid the calling of the 5' RACE reads with MiXCR, one entry per CDR3 protein. The data hold roughly 830,000 distinct CDR3 sequences, with roughly 60% observed a single time. CDR1 and CDR2 from the germline V gene are DFQATT and SNEGSKA (reference sequence). V lost 0 bases and J 0 bases, leaving 21 bases between the germline ends. This CDR3 comprises 19 residues. V and J are TRBV20-1 and TRBJ2-1; either TRBD1 or TRBD2 may supply D (5 bases each). The sample consisted of blood. This clonotype was obtained from a man between 25 and 39 years old in good health. The DNA of the CDR3 is TGCAGTGCTAGAGATCTTGGTATTGGGACCCAAAACTCCTACAATGAGCAGTTCTTC. Translated: CSARDLGIGTQNSYNEQFF.